The 17 T cell receptor beta chains in this list originate from one sample, sequenced in a study of control samples from healthy donors and cancer patients. Using immunoSEQ multiplex PCR, the repertoire was profiled, and TCRdb retains in-frame clones only, with some absent. The sample records approximately 100,000 clones, more than 85% being singletons. The sequenced sample was PBMCs. The source of these receptors is a man aged 60 to 75 with lung cancer.

This chain uses TRBV10-3 with TRBJ1-1; D is uncertain. Deletions cut 3 bases from V and 7 bases from J, with 15 bases between. The germline V gene has CDR1 ENHRY and CDR2 SYGVKD. This CDR3 contains 14 residues. CDR3 in DNA: TGTGCCATCAGTGACCAGGATGAAGTCGTTGAAGCTTTCTTT. Encoded protein: CAISDQDEVVEAFF.

This chain links TRBV7-3 with TRBJ2-2; 10 positions agree with TRBD1. CDR1 SGHTA and CDR2 FQGTGA come from the germline V gene. This CDR3 has 16 amino acids. Unmatched junction bases numbered 8, after V lost 6 bases and J lost 4 bases. In nucleotides, the CDR3 is TGTGCCAGCAGGGAGACCGGGACAGGGGTCACCGGGGAGCTGTTTTTT. Translating it yields CASRETGTGVTGELFF. Using reference TRBV7-3 and TRBJ2-2 for the parts outside the CDR3, the full variable domain is GAGVSQTPSNKVTEKGKYVELRCDPISGHTALYWYRQSLGQGPEFLIYFQGTGAADDSGLPNDRFFAVRPEGSVSTLKIQRTERGDSAVYLCASRETGTGVTGELFFGEGSRLTVL.

V and J are TRBV20-1 and TRBJ2-5; D possibly uses TRBD1 or TRBD2 (5 bases each). CDR1 is DFQATT and CDR2 is SNEGSKA in the germline V gene (reference sequence). Trimming removed 6 bases from V and 4 bases from J, with 21 bases in between. The CDR3 contains 15 residues. CDR3: CSASWVSGPGETQYF. CDR3 bases: TGCAGTGCCAGTTGGGTGTCGGGACCCGGAGAGACCCAGTACTTC.

The genes are TRBV5-1 and TRBJ1-1; TRBD1 is a possible D gene (5 bases). The V and J ends lost 2 bases and 0 bases respectively, with 11 bases between them. The CDR3 sequence is 15 residues long. The germline V gene has CDR1 SGHRS and CDR2 YFSETQ. DNA for the CDR3: TGCGCCAGCAGCTTCGGGGGTACCATGAACACTGAAGCTTTCTTT. Its translation is CASSFGGTMNTEAFF.

The chain links TRBV11-3 to TRBJ2-2, with a possible D match to TRBD2 (5 bases). The ends were cut back, 4 bases at V and 5 bases at J, with 17 bases in the middle. This CDR3 is built from 16 residues. Germline CDR1 reads SGHNT; CDR2 reads YENEEA. The chain's CDR3 is CASSSQGLGMTGELFF. DNA for the CDR3: TGTGCCAGCAGCTCCCAAGGCCTCGGGATGACCGGGGAGCTGTTTTTT.

This clone is a singleton in its sample. This rearrangement joins TRBV30 to TRBJ1-5; D gene uncertain. From germline, CDR1 is GTSNPN and CDR2 SVGIG (reference sequence). V was shortened by 4 bases and J by 4 bases, with 17 bases between the two germline ends. The CDR3 runs to 15 residues. The CDR3 region has the DNA TGTGCCTGGAAGGTGCCGGGTGGGGATAATCAGCCCCAGCATTTT. It encodes CAWKVPGGDNQPQHF.

This clone was seen a single time. This chain uses TRBV6-1 with TRBJ2-3, with D possibly TRBD1 on 5 matching bases. CDR1 and CDR2 from the germline V gene are MNHNS and SASEGT. The CDR3 covers 15 residues. V was cut by 1 base and J by 0 bases, with 8 bases left in between. In DNA, the CDR3 is TGTGCCAGCAGTGAAGGGTGGGGCAGCACAGATACGCAGTATTTT. Its protein is CASSEGWGSTDTQYF.

The chain couples TRBV6-6 to TRBJ1-1; possible D gene TRBD1, 6 bases. CDR1 MNHNY and CDR2 SVGAGI come from the germline V gene (reference sequence). The length of the CDR3 is 15 residues. The V end was cut by 2 bases, the J end by 1 base, with 11 bases between. The CDR3 protein is CASSYESRGNTEAFF. The CDR3 nucleotides are TGTGCCAGCAGTTACGAGTCCAGGGGGAACACTGAAGCTTTCTTT.

The chain links TRBV7-9 to TRBJ1-1; TRBD1 might be the D (5 bases). In germline, CDR1 is SEHNR, CDR2 FQNEAQ (reference sequence). The CDR3 length is 16 residues. Trimming left V 10 bases short and J 1 base short, with 22 bases between. CDR3 coding DNA: TGTGCCATCCTCCTCCTTTTGACAGCTTCGAACACTGAAGCTTTCTTT. This sequence encodes CAILLLLTASNTEAFF.

This chain joins TRBV7-9 and TRBJ1-5, with D possibly being TRBD1 (5 bases). Deletions cut 10 bases from V and 6 bases from J, with 22 bases between. This CDR3 is 15 amino acids long. Germline loops: CDR1 SEHNR, CDR2 FQNEAQ (reference sequence). The CDR3 region is CANQGEGTDVQPQHF. CDR3 nucleotides: TGTGCCAACCAGGGAGAAGGGACGGACGTTCAGCCCCAGCATTTT. The entire variable domain, with the rest obtained from reference TRBV7-9 and TRBJ1-5, is as follows: DTGVSQNPRHKITKRGQNVTFRCDPISEHNRLYWYRQTLGQGPEFLTYFQNEAQLEKSRLLSDRFSAERPKGSFSTLEIQRTEQGDSAMYLCANQGEGTDVQPQHFGDGTRLSIL.

This chain joins TRBV7-9 and TRBJ1-2, with D possibly matching TRBD1 (6 bases). The CDR3 sequence is 15 residues long. V shed 5 bases and J shed 9 bases, with 22 bases lying between them. Germline assignment: CDR1 SEHNR and CDR2 FQNEAQ (reference sequence). The CDR3 bases are TGTGCCAGCAGCGTATACGCTAGGGGGGAACATTGCTACACCTTC. As protein: CASSVYARGEHCYTF.

Points on this clone: The junction and the germline gene differ at one end; a read error may be behind it. Distinct nucleotide sequences in the sample also encode this CDR3. The chain combines TRBV4-1 with TRBJ1-2; 7 nucleotides align to TRBD1. CDR3 size: 14 residues. CDR1 MGHRA and CDR2 YSYEKL come from the germline V gene. In nucleotides, the CDR3 is TGTGCCAGCAGCCCTCCGACAGGGAACTATGGCTACACCTTC. Translated, it gives CASSPPTGNYGYTF.

The gene calls are TRBV9 and TRBJ1-2; 8 nucleotides agree with TRBD1. Germline CDR1 SGDLS, CDR2 YYNGEE. This CDR3 is 14 amino acids long. Germline trimming cut 2 bases from V and 4 bases from J; bases unmatched to any gene: 4. For the CDR3, the DNA is TGTGCCAGCAGCGTTCGACAGGGGAGCTATGGCTACACCTTC. Its protein is CASSVRQGSYGYTF.

CDR3 sequence (DNA): TGTGCCAGCAGCTTAGACGTTTCTAGCACAGATACGCAGTATTTT. This gives the protein CASSLDVSSTDTQYF. V usage is TRBV11-2 and J usage is TRBJ2-3; D gene ambiguous. This CDR3 has 15 amino acids. The V end was cut by 0 bases, the J end by 0 bases, with 7 bases between. Germline assignment: CDR1 SGHAT and CDR2 FQNNGV. The variable domain in full, with the rest retrieved from reference TRBV11-2 and TRBJ2-3, is EAGVAQSPRYKIIEKRQSVAFWCNPISGHATLYWYQQILGQGPKLLIQFQNNGVVDDSQLPKDRFSAERLKGVDSTLKIQPAKLEDSAVYLCASSLDVSSTDTQYFGPGTRLTVL.

Details on this clone: Likely a read error: the CDR3 ends without its conserved phenylalanine or tryptophan. The genes are TRBV15 and TRBJ1-2; no clear D. The CDR3 runs to 17 residues. Germline CDR1 is LNHNV and CDR2 is YYDKDF (reference sequence). The V end lost 0 bases, the J end lost 0 bases, and 14 bases lay between the germline ends. Written as DNA, the CDR3 is TGTGCCACCAGCAGAGATCGGGGAGGGTCCCCTAACTATGGCTACACCCTC. It encodes CATSRDRGGSPNYGYTL.

The CDR3 spells CASSSRRGTQETQYF. The CDR3, as DNA: TGTGCCAGCAGTTCCCGGCGGGGGACCCAAGAGACCCAGTACTTC. The chain couples TRBV6-5 to TRBJ2-5, with TRBD2 identical over 7 bases. Trimming took 4 bases from V and 1 from J; bases not matched to a gene: 6. From germline, CDR1 is MNHEY and CDR2 SVGAGI. This CDR3 has 15 amino acids.

The chain couples TRBV7-2 to TRBJ2-7; maybe TRBD1 (5 bases). Between the trimmed V and J ends, which lost 6 bases and 3 bases, there was a span of 15 bases. Germline V gene sequence: CDR1 SGHTA, CDR2 FQGNSA. This CDR3 is built from 14 residues. The CDR3 DNA reads TGTGCCAGCAGGACCCGACAGTTAAGCTACGAGCAGTACTTC. Protein sequence: CASRTRQLSYEQYF.